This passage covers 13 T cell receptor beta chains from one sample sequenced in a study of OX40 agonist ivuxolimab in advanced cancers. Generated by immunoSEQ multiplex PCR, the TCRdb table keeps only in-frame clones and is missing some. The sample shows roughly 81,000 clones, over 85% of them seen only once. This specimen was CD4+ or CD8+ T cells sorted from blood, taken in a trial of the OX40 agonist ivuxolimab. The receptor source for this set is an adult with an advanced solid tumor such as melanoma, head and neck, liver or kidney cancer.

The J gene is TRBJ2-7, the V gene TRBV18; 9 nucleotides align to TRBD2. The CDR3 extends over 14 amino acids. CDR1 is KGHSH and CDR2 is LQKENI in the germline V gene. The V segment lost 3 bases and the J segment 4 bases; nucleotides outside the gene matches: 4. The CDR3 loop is CASSPEAGGYEQYF. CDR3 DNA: TGTGCCAGCTCACCGGAAGCGGGAGGATACGAGCAGTACTTC.

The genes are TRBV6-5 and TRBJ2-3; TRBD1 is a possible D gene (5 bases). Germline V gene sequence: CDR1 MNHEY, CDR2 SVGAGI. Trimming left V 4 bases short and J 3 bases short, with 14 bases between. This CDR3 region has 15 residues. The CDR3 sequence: CASSWGGEFTDTQYF. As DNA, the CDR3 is TGTGCCAGCAGTTGGGGCGGCGAGTTTACAGATACGCAGTATTTT.

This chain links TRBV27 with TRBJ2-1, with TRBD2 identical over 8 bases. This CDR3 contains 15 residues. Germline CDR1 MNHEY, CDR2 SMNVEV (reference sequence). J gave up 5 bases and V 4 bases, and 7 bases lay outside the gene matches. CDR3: CASSYGGSGNNEQFF. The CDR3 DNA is TGTGCCAGCAGTTACGGCGGTAGCGGGAACAATGAGCAGTTCTTC.

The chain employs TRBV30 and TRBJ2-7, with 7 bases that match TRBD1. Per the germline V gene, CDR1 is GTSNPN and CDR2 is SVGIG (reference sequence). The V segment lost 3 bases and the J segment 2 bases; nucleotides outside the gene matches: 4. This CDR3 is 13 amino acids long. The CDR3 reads CAWRGQSTYEQYF. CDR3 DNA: TGTGCCTGGAGGGGACAGTCCACCTACGAGCAGTACTTC.

The CDR3 here is CASSTTPGSLHTDTQYF. CDR3 coding DNA: TGTGCCAGCAGCACCACACCGGGATCTCTACACACAGATACGCAGTATTTT. The V call is TRBV11-2, the J call TRBJ2-3, with D possibly matching TRBD2 (5 bases). With 5 bases removed from V and 2 bases from J, the gap between germline ends came to 20 bases. CDR3 length: 17 residues. Germline CDR1 SGHAT, CDR2 FQNNGV.

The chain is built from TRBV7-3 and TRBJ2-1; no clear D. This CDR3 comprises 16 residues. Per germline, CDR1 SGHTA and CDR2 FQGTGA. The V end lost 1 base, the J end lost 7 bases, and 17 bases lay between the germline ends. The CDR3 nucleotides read TGTGCCAGCAGCTTAAGTCCGCGCCTTTCTAGTAATGAGCAGTTCTTC. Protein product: CASSLSPRLSSNEQFF.

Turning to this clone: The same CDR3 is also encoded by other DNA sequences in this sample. CDR3 sequence reads: CASSSGTSGNNEQFF. The CDR3 nucleotides are TGTGCCAGCAGTTCCGGGACTAGCGGAAACAATGAGCAGTTCTTC. The chain employs TRBV27 and TRBJ2-1; TRBD2 agrees at 11 bases. Trimming cost V 4 bases and J 5 bases; bases outside gene matches: 4. The CDR3 runs to 15 residues. Germline CDR1 is MNHEY and CDR2 is SMNVEV (reference sequence).

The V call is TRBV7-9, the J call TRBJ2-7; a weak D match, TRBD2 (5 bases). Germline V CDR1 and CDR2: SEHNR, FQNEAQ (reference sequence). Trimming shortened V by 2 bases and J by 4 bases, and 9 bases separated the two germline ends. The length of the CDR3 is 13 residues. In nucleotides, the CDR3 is TGTGCCAGCAGCTTACCAGGAGGATACGAGCAGTACTTC. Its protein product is CASSLPGGYEQYF. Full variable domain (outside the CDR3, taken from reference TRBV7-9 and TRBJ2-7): DTGVSQNPRHKITKRGQNVTFRCDPISEHNRLYWYRQTLGQGPEFLTYFQNEAQLEKSRLLSDRFSAERPKGSFSTLEIQRTEQGDSAMYLCASSLPGGYEQYFGPGTRLTVT.

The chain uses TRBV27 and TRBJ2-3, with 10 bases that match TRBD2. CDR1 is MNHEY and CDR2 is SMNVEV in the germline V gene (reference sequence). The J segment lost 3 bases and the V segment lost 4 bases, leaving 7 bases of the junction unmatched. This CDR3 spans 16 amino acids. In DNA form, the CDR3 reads TGTGCCAGCAGTTGGGCTAGCGGGAGCCGGACAGATACGCAGTATTTT. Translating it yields CASSWASGSRTDTQYF.

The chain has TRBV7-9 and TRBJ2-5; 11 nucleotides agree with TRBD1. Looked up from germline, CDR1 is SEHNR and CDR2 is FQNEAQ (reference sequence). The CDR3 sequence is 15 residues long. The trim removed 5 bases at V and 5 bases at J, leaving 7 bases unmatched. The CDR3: CASSHGQGARETQYF. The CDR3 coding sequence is TGTGCCAGCAGCCACGGACAGGGGGCGAGGGAGACCCAGTACTTC.

The CDR3 DNA is TGTGCCAGCAGCTTAAACAGGGCCTACGAGCAGTACTTC. It yields the protein CASSLNRAYEQYF. V is TRBV11-2 and J is TRBJ2-7, with D perhaps TRBD1 (6 bases). This CDR3 is 13 amino acids long. V was shortened by 2 bases and J by 2 bases, with 7 bases between the two germline ends. The germline CDR1 and CDR2 sequences are SGHAT and FQNNGV.

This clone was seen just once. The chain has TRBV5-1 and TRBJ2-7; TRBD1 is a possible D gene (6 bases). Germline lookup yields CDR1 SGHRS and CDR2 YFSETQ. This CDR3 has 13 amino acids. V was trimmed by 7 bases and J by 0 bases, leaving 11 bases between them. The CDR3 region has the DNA TGCGCCAGCGGACAGACTGACTCCTACGAGCAGTACTTC. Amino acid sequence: CASGQTDSYEQYF.

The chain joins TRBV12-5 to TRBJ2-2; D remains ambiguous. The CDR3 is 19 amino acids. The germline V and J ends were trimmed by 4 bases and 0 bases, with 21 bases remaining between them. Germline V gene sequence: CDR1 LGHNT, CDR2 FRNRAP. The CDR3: CASGYLPQIQISNTGELFF. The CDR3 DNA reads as TGTGCTAGTGGTTACCTTCCCCAAATACAGATTTCGAACACCGGGGAGCTGTTTTTT.